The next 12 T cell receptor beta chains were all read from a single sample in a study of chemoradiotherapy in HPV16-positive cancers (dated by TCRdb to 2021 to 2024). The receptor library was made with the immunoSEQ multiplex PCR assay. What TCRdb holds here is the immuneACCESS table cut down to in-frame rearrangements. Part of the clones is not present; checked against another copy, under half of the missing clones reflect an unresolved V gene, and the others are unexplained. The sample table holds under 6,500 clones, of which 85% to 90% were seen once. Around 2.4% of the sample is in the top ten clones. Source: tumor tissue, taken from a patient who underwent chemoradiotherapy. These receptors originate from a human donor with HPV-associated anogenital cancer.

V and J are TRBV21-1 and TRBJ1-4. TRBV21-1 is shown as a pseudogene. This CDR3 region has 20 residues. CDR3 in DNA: TGTGCCAGCAGCAAAGCGAGTCTAGGACTAAGAGGGAGGACTAATGAAAAACTGTTTTTT. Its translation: CASSKASLGLRGRTNEKLFF.

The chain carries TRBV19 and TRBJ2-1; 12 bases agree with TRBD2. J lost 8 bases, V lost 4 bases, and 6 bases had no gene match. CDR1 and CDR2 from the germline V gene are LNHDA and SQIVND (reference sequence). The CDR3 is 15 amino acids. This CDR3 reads CASSTTSGSLDEQFF. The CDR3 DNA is TGTGCCAGTAGTACGACTAGCGGGAGTCTCGATGAGCAGTTCTTC.

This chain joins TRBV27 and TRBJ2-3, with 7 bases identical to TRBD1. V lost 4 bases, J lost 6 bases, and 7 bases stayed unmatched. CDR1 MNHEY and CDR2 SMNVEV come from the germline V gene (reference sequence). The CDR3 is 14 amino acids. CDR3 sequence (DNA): TGTGCCAGCAGTTCCCGGACAGGCCGGGATACGCAGTATTTT. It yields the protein CASSSRTGRDTQYF.

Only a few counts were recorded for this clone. CDR3 DNA: TGCAGCGTTCCAGCAGGGGGCGAGACCCAGTACTTC. This codes for CSVPAGGETQYF. This chain connects TRBV29-1 to TRBJ2-5; 8 positions agree with TRBD1. CDR3 length: 12 residues. From germline, CDR1 is SQVTM and CDR2 ANQGSEA. The J segment lost 5 bases and the V segment lost 5 bases, leaving 4 bases of the junction unmatched.

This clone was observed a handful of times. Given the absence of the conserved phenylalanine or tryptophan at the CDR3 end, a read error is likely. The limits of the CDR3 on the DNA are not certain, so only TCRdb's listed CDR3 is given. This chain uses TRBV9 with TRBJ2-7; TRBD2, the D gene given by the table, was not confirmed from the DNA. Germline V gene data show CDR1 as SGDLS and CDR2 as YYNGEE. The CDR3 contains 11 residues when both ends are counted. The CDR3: CASSDRLRRGA.

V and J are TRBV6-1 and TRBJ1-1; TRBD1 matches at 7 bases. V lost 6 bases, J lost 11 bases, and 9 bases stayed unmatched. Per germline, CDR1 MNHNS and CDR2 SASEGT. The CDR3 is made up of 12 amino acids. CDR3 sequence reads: CASSSTGRGAFF. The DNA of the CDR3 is TGTGCCAGCAGCTCGACAGGGCGCGGGGCTTTCTTT.

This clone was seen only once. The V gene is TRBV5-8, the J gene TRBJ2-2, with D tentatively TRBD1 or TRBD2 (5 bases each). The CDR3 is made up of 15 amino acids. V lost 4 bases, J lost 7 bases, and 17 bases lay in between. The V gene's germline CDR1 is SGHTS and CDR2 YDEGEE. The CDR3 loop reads CASSHRPGSGGELFF. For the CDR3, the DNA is TGTGCCAGCAGCCATCGGCCAGGGAGTGGCGGGGAGCTGTTTTTT.

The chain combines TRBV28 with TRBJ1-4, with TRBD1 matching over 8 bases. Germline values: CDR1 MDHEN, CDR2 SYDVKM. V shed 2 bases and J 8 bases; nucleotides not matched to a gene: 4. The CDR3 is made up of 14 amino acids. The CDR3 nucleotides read TGTGCCAGCAGTTTAGCACAGGGGGGAGAAAAACTGTTTTTT. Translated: CASSLAQGGEKLFF.

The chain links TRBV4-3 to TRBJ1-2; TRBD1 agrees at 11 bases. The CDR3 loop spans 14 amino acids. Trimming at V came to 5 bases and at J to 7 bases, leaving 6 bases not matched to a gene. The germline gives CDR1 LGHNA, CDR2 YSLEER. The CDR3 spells CASSFGTGGVGYTF. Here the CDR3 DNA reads TGCGCCAGCAGCTTCGGGACAGGGGGAGTTGGCTACACCTTC.

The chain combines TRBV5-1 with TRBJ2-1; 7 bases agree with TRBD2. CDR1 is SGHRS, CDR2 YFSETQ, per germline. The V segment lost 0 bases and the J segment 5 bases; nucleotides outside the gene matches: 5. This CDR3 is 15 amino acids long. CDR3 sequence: CASSLVLAANNEQFF. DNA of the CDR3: TGCGCCAGCAGCTTGGTTCTAGCGGCAAACAATGAGCAGTTCTTC. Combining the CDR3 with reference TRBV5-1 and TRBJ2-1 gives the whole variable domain KAGVTQTPRYLIKTRGQQVTLSCSPISGHRSVSWYQQTPGQGLQFLFEYFSETQRNKGNFPGRFSGRQFSNSRSEMNVSTLELGDSALYLCASSLVLAANNEQFFGPGTRLTVL.

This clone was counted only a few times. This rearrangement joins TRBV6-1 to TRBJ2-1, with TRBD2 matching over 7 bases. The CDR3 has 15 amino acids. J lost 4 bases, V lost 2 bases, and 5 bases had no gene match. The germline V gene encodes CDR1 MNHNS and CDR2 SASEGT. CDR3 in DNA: TGTGCCAGCAGTGAAATGGGGAGGGATTACAATGAGCAGTTCTTC. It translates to CASSEMGRDYNEQFF.

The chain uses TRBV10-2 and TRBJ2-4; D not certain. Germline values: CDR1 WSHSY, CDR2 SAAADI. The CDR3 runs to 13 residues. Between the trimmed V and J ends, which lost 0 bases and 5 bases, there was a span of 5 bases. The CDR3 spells CASSESDQNIQYF. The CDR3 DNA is TGCGCCAGCAGTGAGTCCGATCAAAACATTCAGTACTTC.